Below, 19 T cell receptor beta chains from the same sample are listed, as sequenced in a study of T-cell memory formation after mild COVID-19. In TCRdb, the 5' RACE reads were re-called with MiXCR into one record per CDR3 protein. In the table there are about 270,000 distinct CDR3 sequences, about 16% of which are singletons. The sequenced sample consisted of PBMCs or a T cell subset sorted from them (not recorded which). The receptor source for this set is a man between 18 and 35 years old who had mild COVID-19 (a few samples of this study predate the infection). Cell type and time point are not known.

V usage is TRBV7-2 and J usage is TRBJ1-2, with 7 bases lining up with TRBD1. V trimming: 5 bases; J trimming: 4 bases; junction bases outside the gene matches: 10. Germline V gene sequence: CDR1 SGHTA, CDR2 FQGNSA. The CDR3 is 15 amino acids. As DNA, the CDR3 is TGTGCCAGCAGCGCGTCGAGGGGGCGCGCCTATGGCTACACCTTC. Translating gives CASSASRGRAYGYTF.

This chain uses TRBV9 with TRBJ1-2, with 9 nucleotides matching TRBD1. The CDR3 loop spans 15 amino acids. J gave up 3 bases and V 2 bases, and 5 bases lay outside the gene matches. The germline V gene has CDR1 SGDLS and CDR2 YYNGEE. CDR3 DNA sequence: TGTGCCAGCAGCGTTCAGGGACAGGGATACTATGGCTACACCTTC. Protein sequence: CASSVQGQGYYGYTF. The full variable domain, its missing parts supplied by reference TRBV9 and TRBJ1-2, is DSGVTQTPKHLITATGQRVTLRCSPRSGDLSVYWYQQSLDQGLQFLIQYYNGEERAKGNILERFSAQQFPDLHSELNLSSLELGDSALYFCASSVQGQGYYGYTFGSGTRLTVV.

This clonotype showed up many times. This sequence joins TRBV4-3 and TRBJ2-7; 8 bases align to TRBD2. After removal of 0 bases from V and 3 bases from J, the junction contained 4 bases not matched to a gene. Germline values: CDR1 LGHNA, CDR2 YSLEER. The CDR3 length is 15 residues. CDR3 sequence (DNA): TGCGCCAGCAGCCAAGAAGAGGCGGGGGGCTACGAGCAGTACTTC. This codes for CASSQEEAGGYEQYF.

A few counts support this clonotype. The gene calls are TRBV5-1 and TRBJ2-2; 8 bases match TRBD1. Trimming at V came to 3 bases and at J to 1 base, leaving 2 bases not matched to a gene. Germline V gives CDR1 SGHRS, CDR2 YFSETQ. This CDR3 has 15 residues. The CDR3 coding sequence is TGCGCCAGCAGCTCGGGGACAGGGAACACCGGGGAGCTGTTTTTT. Amino acids: CASSSGTGNTGELFF. Full variable domain (remainder filled in from reference TRBV5-1 and TRBJ2-2): KAGVTQTPRYLIKTRGQQVTLSCSPISGHRSVSWYQQTPGQGLQFLFEYFSETQRNKGNFPGRFSGRQFSNSRSEMNVSTLELGDSALYLCASSSGTGNTGELFFGEGSRLTVL.

The V gene is TRBV5-1, the J gene TRBJ2-5; the D gene could be TRBD1 or TRBD2 (6 bases each). CDR1 and CDR2 (germline): SGHRS, YFSETQ. V was clipped by 4 bases and J by 5 bases, with 18 bases between them. CDR3 length equals 15 residues. The CDR3 sequence is CASSPGAEMRETQYF. The CDR3, as DNA: TGCGCCAGCAGCCCGGGGGCTGAGATGCGGGAGACCCAGTACTTC.

This clonotype was counted only a few times. The J gene is TRBJ2-7, the V gene TRBV12-3 or TRBV12-4, with unresolved D. The ends were cut back, 3 bases at V and 3 bases at J, with 12 bases in the middle. The CDR3 sequence is 14 residues long. CDR3 in amino acids: CASSLSRVFYEQYF. DNA for the CDR3: TGTGCCAGCAGTTTGTCACGGGTGTTCTACGAGCAGTACTTC.

This clonotype was seen only a few times. The gene calls are TRBV6-5 and TRBJ1-6; 7 nucleotides align to TRBD1. CDR1 and CDR2 from the germline V gene are MNHEY and SVGAGI. The CDR3 runs to 15 residues. The V segment lost 5 bases and the J segment 6 bases; nucleotides outside the gene matches: 7. The CDR3 DNA follows: TGTGCCAGCAGTCGTACCGGGACAGCTAATTCACCCCTCCACTTT. Protein sequence: CASSRTGTANSPLHF.

This chain links TRBV29-1 with TRBJ2-5; D is ambiguous. With 6 bases removed from V and 2 bases from J, the gap between germline ends came to 13 bases. The CDR3 is 13 amino acids. CDR1 and CDR2 (germline): SQVTM, ANQGSEA. CDR3 residues: CSVALVIQETQYF. In DNA, the CDR3 is TGCAGCGTGGCCCTGGTCATACAAGAGACCCAGTACTTC.

This clonotype showed up just a few times. The CDR3: CASSVGTGWATEAFF. In DNA form, the CDR3 reads TGTGCCAGCAGCGTAGGAACAGGGTGGGCCACTGAAGCTTTCTTT. This sequence joins TRBV9 and TRBJ1-1; D possibly corresponds to TRBD1 (6 bases). The CDR3 length is 15 residues. The V gene lost 0 bases and the J gene lost 4 bases, with 13 bases spanning the gap. Germline CDR1 reads SGDLS; CDR2 reads YYNGEE.

This chain connects TRBV7-8 to TRBJ1-5; no definite D call. Per germline, CDR1 SGHVS and CDR2 FQNEAQ. Trimming removed 0 bases at V and 7 bases at J, with 7 bases between. The CDR3 sequence is 13 residues long. CDR3 sequence reads: CASSLAQDQPQHF. CDR3 DNA: TGTGCCAGCAGCTTAGCGCAGGACCAGCCCCAGCATTTT. Filled out from reference TRBV7-8 and TRBJ1-5, the complete variable domain reads GAGVSQSPRYKVAKRGQDVALRCDPISGHVSLFWYQQALGQGPEFLTYFQNEAQLDKSGLPSDRFFAERPEGSVSTLKIQRTQQEDSAVYLCASSLAQDQPQHFGDGTRLSIL.

The V and J genes are TRBV7-2 and TRBJ2-3; TRBD2 matches 16 bases. V shed 5 bases, J shed 10 bases, and the junction held 3 bases outside the gene matches. The CDR3 covers 14 residues. Looked up from germline, CDR1 is SGHTA and CDR2 is FQGNSA. The CDR3 bases are TGTGCCAGCAGCGCCGGGACTAGCGGGAGGGCGCAGTATTTT. Its protein product is CASSAGTSGRAQYF.

This chain joins TRBV6-5 and TRBJ2-2; 10 bases match TRBD2. The CDR3 has 15 residues. Germline CDR1 is MNHEY and CDR2 is SVGAGI. V gave up 6 bases and J gave up 4 bases; unmatched junction bases: 5. The CDR3 is CASSKRGGGTGELFF. DNA of the CDR3: TGTGCCAGCAGCAAGCGGGGGGGCGGCACCGGGGAGCTGTTTTTT.

The genes are TRBV7-2 and TRBJ1-4; D unresolved. Trimming removed 5 bases at V and 0 bases at J, with 10 bases between. Germline CDR1 SGHTA, CDR2 FQGNSA. The CDR3 runs 15 residues. CDR3 bases: TGTGCCAGCAGCACGGACGGAACAACTAATGAAAAACTGTTTTTT. It specifies CASSTDGTTNEKLFF.

This clonotype was counted ten times or more. The V and J genes are TRBV5-1 and TRBJ1-6, with TRBD1 identical over 8 bases. Germline lookup yields CDR1 SGHRS and CDR2 YFSETQ. V shed 4 bases, J shed 8 bases, and the junction held 5 bases outside the gene matches. The CDR3 runs to 14 residues. The CDR3 sequence is CASSLTGGDSPLHF. DNA of the CDR3: TGCGCCAGCAGCCTTACAGGGGGGGATTCACCCCTCCACTTT.

This clonotype has only a few counts. V gene TRBV7-9 combines with J gene TRBJ2-7; TRBD1 matches at 9 bases. After removal of 8 bases from V and 7 bases from J, the junction contained 6 bases not matched to a gene. The V gene's germline CDR1 is SEHNR and CDR2 FQNEAQ (reference sequence). CDR3 size: 12 residues. The CDR3 bases are TGTGCCAGCGACAACAGGGGGCAAGAGCAGTACGTC. Translation: CASDNRGQEQYV.

This clonotype was observed a handful of times. The chain links TRBV5-1 to TRBJ2-3; a weak D match, TRBD1 (6 bases). The germline V gene encodes CDR1 SGHRS and CDR2 YFSETQ. The CDR3 extends over 15 amino acids. V gave up 7 bases and J gave up 5 bases, with 20 bases separating them. The CDR3 nucleotides read TGCGCCAGCCACGAGACCACAGGGTCCGGAGATACGCAGTATTTT. Translating it yields CASHETTGSGDTQYF.

The J gene is TRBJ1-1, the V gene TRBV12-3 or TRBV12-4, with D unclear. This CDR3 is built from 14 residues. V lost 3 bases, J lost 0 bases, and 8 bases lay in between. In DNA, the CDR3 is TGTGCCAGCAGTTTCTACGGGGTGAACACTGAAGCTTTCTTT. Translated, it gives CASSFYGVNTEAFF.

J is TRBJ2-3 and V is TRBV4-1; 7 bases line up with TRBD2. CDR1 is MGHRA and CDR2 is YSYEKL in the germline V gene. Germline trimming cut 4 bases from V and 2 bases from J; bases unmatched to any gene: 6. CDR3 length: 15 amino acids. The CDR3 DNA sequence: TGCGCCAGCAGCCGCACTAGCGAACCCACAGATACGCAGTATTTT. This gives the protein CASSRTSEPTDTQYF.

Points on this clonotype: A much larger clone differs by one base, so this may be a read error. The chain joins TRBV7-9 to TRBJ1-1; no clear D gene. The CDR3 loop spans 13 amino acids. V was shortened by 1 base and J by 3 bases, with 6 bases between the two germline ends. CDR1 and CDR2 (germline): SEHNR, FQNEAQ (reference sequence). The CDR3 bases are TGTGCCAGCAGCTTAGGGTTGGACACTGAAGCTTTCTTT. Protein sequence: CASSLGLDTEAFF.